Each of the 20 T cell receptor beta chains below was sequenced from the same sample in a study of regulatory T cells in long-lasting Graves disease. Time point defined: newly diagnosed GD, antithyroid drugs for less than 3 months. The TCR library was made from RNA extracted from PBMCs. Libraries of TCR beta came from iRepertoire HTBI primers plus Arm-PCR of CDR3 regions. TCRdb redid the calling of the multiplex PCR reads with MiXCR, one entry per CDR3 protein. In the table there are roughly 250,000 distinct CDR3 sequences, about 20% of which are singletons. These data were also reused for a study on T cells in Graves' hyperthyroidism and ophthalmopathy.

Sequencing was performed on peripheral blood mononuclear cells (PBMCs), taken at new diagnosis, from a patient treated with antithyroid drugs. These receptor sequences come from a woman aged 30 to 39 with Graves disease.

The sample holds many counts of this clonotype. V and J are TRBV7-8 and TRBJ1-3, with a tentative D call TRBD1 (5 bases). Germline V lookup: CDR1 SGHVS, CDR2 FQNEAQ. The CDR3 loop spans 15 amino acids. V was shortened by 0 bases and J by 2 bases, with 8 bases between the two germline ends. The CDR3 DNA sequence: TGTGCCAGCAGCTTAGCCGGGACGACTGGAAACACCATATATTTT. The encoded protein is CASSLAGTTGNTIYF.

This clonotype was detected ten times or more. This rearrangement joins TRBV12-3 or TRBV12-4 to TRBJ1-2, with TRBD1 matching 10 bases. V was clipped by 6 bases and J by 6 bases; unmatched bases: 4. This CDR3 is built from 13 residues. CDR3 sequence: CASSRGQGNGYTF. The CDR3 nucleotides read TGTGCCAGCAGCCGGGGACAGGGGAATGGCTACACCTTC.

The chain links TRBV13 to TRBJ2-7; D unresolved. CDR3 length equals 15 residues. CDR1 and CDR2 (germline): PRHDT, FYEKMQ (reference sequence). With 4 bases removed from V and 8 bases from J, the gap between germline ends came to 21 bases. In nucleotides, the CDR3 is TGTGCCAGCAGCTCGTCTACCCCCGGGCCCTGCAAGCAGTACTTC. Its translation is CASSSSTPGPCKQYF.

This clonotype was counted many times. This chain connects TRBV20-1 to TRBJ2-5; D perhaps matches TRBD2 (5 bases). CDR1 and CDR2 from the germline V gene are DFQATT and SNEGSKA (reference sequence). V was clipped by 1 base and J by 5 bases, with 20 bases between them. This CDR3 region has 16 residues. DNA for the CDR3: TGCAGTGCTAGAGCCGGCTCGGCCGAGAGGGAGGAGACCCAGTACTTC. This encodes CSARAGSAEREETQYF.

J is TRBJ2-3 and V is TRBV7-8; the D gene could be TRBD1 or TRBD2 (5 bases each). Per germline, CDR1 SGHVS and CDR2 FQNEAQ. This CDR3 has 13 residues. V was pared by 3 bases and J by 7 bases, with 11 bases between. The CDR3 protein is CASSLRGAHTQYF. CDR3 bases: TGTGCCAGCAGCTTGAGAGGGGCCCATACGCAGTATTTT.

This clonotype was seen repeatedly, ten times or more. The gene calls are TRBV6-1 and TRBJ1-1, with D unclear. The germline gives CDR1 MNHNS, CDR2 SASEGT. With 5 bases removed from V and 1 base from J, the gap between germline ends came to 14 bases. The CDR3 is 15 residues long. The CDR3 loop reads CASSPHGVRNTEAFF. CDR3 nucleotide sequence: TGTGCCAGCAGTCCCCACGGGGTGAGGAACACTGAAGCTTTCTTT.

V gene TRBV7-9 combines with J gene TRBJ2-7; 9 positions match TRBD1. The CDR3 has 16 residues. Germline V gene data show CDR1 as SEHNR and CDR2 as FQNEAQ (reference sequence). The junction had 13 bases not matched to a gene; V was cut back by 5 bases and J by 5 bases. As DNA, the CDR3 is TGTGCCAGCAGCCCAGGGGCCGGGACAGGGTACAACGAGCAGTACTTC. Translated: CASSPGAGTGYNEQYF.

This clonotype showed up many times. The gene calls are TRBV5-1 and TRBJ1-2, with D uncertain. V gave up 3 bases and J gave up 5 bases, with 14 bases separating them. Germline-derived CDR1 and CDR2 are SGHRS and YFSETQ. The CDR3 extends over 14 amino acids. The CDR3 bases are TGCGCCAGCAGCTACAACCCGGACGGTTATGGCTACACCTTC. It is translated as CASSYNPDGYGYTF.

The chain recombines TRBV14 with TRBJ1-4, with D unclear. The V end was cut by 1 base, the J end by 4 bases, with 13 bases between. The CDR3 runs 16 residues. Germline V gives CDR1 SGHDN, CDR2 FVKESK. The CDR3 sequence is CASSQVSGYGNEKLFF. CDR3 nucleotides: TGTGCCAGCAGCCAAGTTTCCGGGTACGGTAATGAAAAACTGTTTTTT.

On this clonotype: A much larger clone sits a single nucleotide away, making a read error possible. This chain uses TRBV10-1 with TRBJ2-1, with unresolved D. The CDR3 has 12 residues. Per the germline V gene, CDR1 is WNHNN and CDR2 is SYGVQD (reference sequence). The CDR3 bases are TGCGTCAGCAGTGATCAAGGGTCCGAGCAGTTCTTC. This translates into CVSSDQGSEQFF.

The rearrangement links TRBV3-1 to TRBJ2-1; TRBD2 matches 12 bases. The CDR3 consists of 14 residues. The germline V gene encodes CDR1 LGHDT and CDR2 YNNKEL (reference sequence). J gave up 8 bases and V 4 bases, and 3 bases lay outside the gene matches. CDR3 nucleotide sequence: TGTGCCAGCAGCCCTAGACTAGCGGGGGATGAGCAGTTCTTC. Residues: CASSPRLAGDEQFF.

This clonotype has at least ten counts. V is TRBV9 and J is TRBJ1-4, with D possibly matching TRBD1 (5 bases). The germline V gene encodes CDR1 SGDLS and CDR2 YYNGEE. V lost 4 bases and J lost 12, with 13 bases in between. The CDR3 has 12 amino acids. CDR3 in amino acids: CASSPSAGELFF. DNA for the CDR3: TGTGCCAGCAGCCCCAGTGCGGGGGAACTGTTTTTT.

This clonotype was recorded at least ten times. The CDR3 region has the DNA TGTGCCAGCAGCTTGGGCGTTACTAGCGGGGGGTTGTACAATGAGCAGTTCTTC. Amino acid sequence: CASSLGVTSGGLYNEQFF. The chain is built from TRBV7-3 and TRBJ2-1; TRBD2 aligns across 12 bases. After removal of 3 bases from V and 4 bases from J, the junction contained 10 bases not matched to a gene. The CDR3 consists of 18 residues. Germline CDR1 SGHTA, CDR2 FQGTGA.

This clonotype was seen repeatedly, ten times or more. J is TRBJ2-3 and V is TRBV2; TRBD2 matches 8 bases. The CDR3 consists of 14 residues. CDR1 SNHLY and CDR2 FYNNEI come from the germline V gene. The J segment lost 3 bases and the V segment lost 6 bases, leaving 5 bases of the junction unmatched. The CDR3 here is CASRRREGTDTQYF. In DNA, the CDR3 is TGTGCCAGCAGGCGCCGGGAGGGGACAGATACGCAGTATTTT.

This clonotype was picked up many times. The V call is TRBV3-1, the J call TRBJ2-1, with a tentative D call TRBD1 (6 bases). Per the germline V gene, CDR1 is LGHDT and CDR2 is YNNKEL (reference sequence). The V end was cut by 3 bases, the J end by 2 bases, with 8 bases between. The CDR3 has 14 residues. CDR3 in DNA: TGTGCCAGCAGCCAGGGGGCCACCTACAATGAGCAGTTCTTC. As protein: CASSQGATYNEQFF.

At least ten counts were recorded for this clonotype. CDR3 nucleotide sequence: TGTGCCAGCTCACCCGGGACAGGGAGTGGAAGGTCCTACGAGCAGTACTTC. This codes for CASSPGTGSGRSYEQYF. J is TRBJ2-7 and V is TRBV18, with 9 bases aligning to TRBD1. V was pared by 3 bases and J by 1 base, with 10 bases of the junction left unmatched. This CDR3 has 17 residues. Germline V gene lookup returns CDR1 KGHSH and CDR2 LQKENI.

This clonotype occurred many times. The genes are TRBV20-1 and TRBJ2-3, with 11 bases lining up with TRBD2. Per germline, CDR1 DFQATT and CDR2 SNEGSKA (reference sequence). The CDR3 runs to 19 residues. The V gene end was trimmed by 1 base and the J gene end by 1 base; junction bases not matched to a gene: 13. Written as DNA, the CDR3 is TGCAGTGCTAGAGGAGGGATTAGCGGGGGGGTGCGTCGCACAGATACGCAGTATTTT. Translating gives CSARGGISGGVRRTDTQYF.

This clonotype was counted at least ten times. The rearrangement uses TRBV20-1 and TRBJ2-7, with a weak D call TRBD1 (6 bases). Germline lookup yields CDR1 DFQATT and CDR2 SNEGSKA (reference sequence). V shed 4 bases and J shed 5 bases, with 12 bases lying between them. This CDR3 comprises 12 residues. The CDR3 sequence is CSANTGSHEQYF. The CDR3 bases are TGCAGTGCTAATACAGGGTCCCACGAGCAGTACTTC.

This clonotype was counted at least ten times. The chain combines TRBV3-1 with TRBJ1-5; tentative D call: TRBD1 (6 bases). Trimming shortened V by 9 bases and J by 4 bases, and 16 bases separated the two germline ends. Germline V gene lookup returns CDR1 LGHDT and CDR2 YNNKEL (reference sequence). The CDR3 has 14 amino acids. The chain's CDR3 is CASGSDRLNQPQHF. The DNA of the CDR3 is TGTGCCAGTGGATCGGACAGACTTAATCAGCCCCAGCATTTT.

This clonotype was counted many times. The chain employs TRBV11-2 and TRBJ1-3; D uncertain. V dropped 1 base and J dropped 9 bases, with 13 bases sitting between them. This CDR3 is 14 amino acids long. Germline V CDR1 and CDR2: SGHAT, FQNNGV. The CDR3 DNA sequence: TGTGCCAGCAGCTTAGGGTCGGTTACGGGCACCATATATTTT. It encodes CASSLGSVTGTIYF.